This T cell receptor (beta chain) was identified in a study of shared clonotypes between healthy human individuals. Produced via immunoSEQ multiplex PCR; TCRdb's table is partial and in-frame only. The table includes roughly 2 million clones, about 95% detected once. Positive CCR7 selection of CD45RO-negative cells yielded the naive CD8 cells, and terminally differentiated effector memory CD45RA+ cells were excluded. The V gene lost 3 bases and the J gene lost 3 bases, with 18 bases spanning the gap. The CDR3 is made up of 16 amino acids. Germline V lookup: CDR1 SGHRS, CDR2 YFSETQ. This clone was detected once.

The sample was naive CD8+ T cells sorted from blood. The sequence was collected from a man between 18 and 29 years old in good health. The chain couples TRBV5-1 to TRBJ2-5, with TRBD2 as a possible D gene (6 bases). The CDR3 loop reads CASSWGVAAGEETQYF. The CDR3 coding sequence is TGCGCCAGCAGCTGGGGGGTAGCGGCTGGGGAAGAGACCCAGTACTTC.